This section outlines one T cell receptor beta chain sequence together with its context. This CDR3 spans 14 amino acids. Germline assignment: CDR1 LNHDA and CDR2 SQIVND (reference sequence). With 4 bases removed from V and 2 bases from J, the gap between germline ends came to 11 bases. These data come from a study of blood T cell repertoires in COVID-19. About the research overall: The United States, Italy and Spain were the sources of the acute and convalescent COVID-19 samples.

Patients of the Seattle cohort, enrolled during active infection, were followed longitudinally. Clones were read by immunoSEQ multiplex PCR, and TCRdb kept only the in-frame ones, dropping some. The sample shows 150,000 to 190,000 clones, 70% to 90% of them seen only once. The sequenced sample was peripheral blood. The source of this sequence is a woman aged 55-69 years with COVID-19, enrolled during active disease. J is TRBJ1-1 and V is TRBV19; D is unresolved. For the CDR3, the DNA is TGTGCCAGTAGTAGAAAGCGGTTTAACACTGAAGCTTTCTTT. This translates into CASSRKRFNTEAFF.